These 23 T cell receptor beta chains were all obtained from the same sample, sequenced in a study of Ad26.COV2.S vaccination and SARS-CoV-2 variants (dated by TCRdb to the early 2020s). Library creation used the immunoSEQ multiplex PCR assay. The source is immuneACCESS, and TCRdb retained only in-frame sequences with V and J called. Part of the clones is not carried over; for the studies checked, unresolved V genes explain less than half of this, and the remainder is unexplained. The sample records hundreds of thousands of clones, roughly 90% of which are singletons. About 1.5% of the sample belongs to the ten largest clones. Taken with the paper, the label for treatment or condition translates to: 19 received Ad26.COV2.S at low or high dose, single or two shots; several received placebo; per-sample allocation not given. For vaccine and placebo recipients, repertoires were sequenced using samples collected on day 63 after the first injection.

The sample consisted of peripheral blood, taken in a trial of Ad26.COV2.S vaccine versus placebo. Receptors were obtained from a person aged 18-60 years who received the Ad26.COV2.S COVID-19 vaccine or a placebo.

This rearrangement joins TRBV6-5 to TRBJ1-5; D not resolved. The CDR3 is 14 residues long. Per the germline V gene, CDR1 is MNHEY and CDR2 is SVGAGI. The V and J ends lost 6 bases and 5 bases respectively, with 14 bases between them. CDR3: CASSRGVVDQPQHF. DNA for the CDR3: TGTGCCAGCAGCCGCGGAGTCGTAGATCAGCCCCAGCATTTT.

The CDR3 sequence: CAWRGTGTGGEKLFF. CDR3 DNA: TGTGCCTGGAGGGGCACCGGGACAGGGGGTGAAAAACTGTTTTTT. The genes are TRBV30 and TRBJ1-4; 11 bases are shared with TRBD1. This CDR3 is built from 15 residues. Germline V lookup: CDR1 GTSNPN, CDR2 SVGIG (reference sequence). The V and J ends lost 3 bases and 7 bases, in that order; junction bases with no gene match: 7.

The V gene is TRBV27, the J gene TRBJ2-1; the match to TRBD2 covers 8 bases. The CDR3 spans 16 residues. V lost 4 bases, J lost 8 bases, and 13 bases stayed unmatched. The germline CDR1 and CDR2 sequences are MNHEY and SMNVEV (reference sequence). DNA for the CDR3: TGTGCCAGCAGTTCCCCGGGGACTAGAAGTGGCCATGAGCAGTTCTTC. Translation: CASSSPGTRSGHEQFF.

A word on this clone: Other DNA sequences in this sample translate to the same CDR3. The V call is TRBV6-6, the J call TRBJ2-2, with unresolved D. The CDR3 has 14 amino acids. Between the trimmed V and J ends, which lost 6 bases and 5 bases, there was a span of 13 bases. Germline CDR1 reads MNHNY; CDR2 reads SVGAGI (reference sequence). As DNA, the CDR3 is TGTGCCAGCAGGCCGCCAGGTGATACCGGGGAGCTGTTTTTT. This codes for CASRPPGDTGELFF.

The chain recombines TRBV5-1 with TRBJ2-2; TRBD2 matches at 14 bases. Germline V gives CDR1 SGHRS, CDR2 YFSETQ. This CDR3 is 17 amino acids long. Trimming cost V 4 bases and J 5 bases; bases outside gene matches: 7. CDR3 residues: CASSTGLAGGGTGELFF. The CDR3 coding sequence is TGCGCCAGCAGCACCGGACTAGCGGGAGGTGGGACCGGGGAGCTGTTTTTT.

This rearrangement joins TRBV3-1 (or the pseudogene TRBV3-2) to TRBJ1-1; possible D gene TRBD1, 5 bases. Germline loops: CDR1 LGHDT, CDR2 YNNKEL (reference sequence). V was cut by 3 bases and J by 3 bases, with 11 bases left in between. The CDR3 totals 14 residues. CDR3 bases: TGTGCCAGCAGCCAGGGTTGGGGGGACACTGAAGCTTTCTTT. Its translation: CASSQGWGDTEAFF.

The rearrangement uses TRBV3-1 (or the pseudogene TRBV3-2) and TRBJ2-3; D gene uncertain. Deletions cut 1 base from V and 5 bases from J, with 13 bases between. The CDR3 totals 15 residues. Germline CDR1 reads LGHDT; CDR2 reads YNNKEL (reference sequence). CDR3 protein: CASSQVWGLGDTQYF. The CDR3 nucleotides are TGTGCCAGCAGCCAAGTATGGGGATTGGGAGATACGCAGTATTTT.

The chain employs TRBV5-4 and TRBJ1-5, with a tentative D call TRBD1 (6 bases). The CDR3 has 15 residues. Trimming pared 3 bases from V and 1 base from J, leaving 11 bases between. Germline V lookup: CDR1 SGHNT, CDR2 YYREEE (reference sequence). CDR3 bases: TGTGCCAGCAGCTCAGGGGTTGACAGCAATCAGCCCCAGCATTTT. This codes for CASSSGVDSNQPQHF.

In this sample, this clone turned up a few times. The J gene is TRBJ1-2, the V gene TRBV30, with TRBD1 as a possible D gene (6 bases). The germline gives CDR1 GTSNPN, CDR2 SVGIG (reference sequence). Between the trimmed V and J ends, which lost 4 bases and 6 bases, there was a span of 9 bases. CDR3 size: 11 residues. The CDR3 here is CAWNRADGYTF. In nucleotides, the CDR3 is TGTGCCTGGAACAGGGCGGATGGCTACACCTTC.

This sequence joins TRBV10-3 and TRBJ2-2; the match to TRBD2 covers 13 bases. The germline CDR1 and CDR2 sequences are ENHRY and SYGVKD. This CDR3 contains 19 residues. V lost 0 bases and J lost 4; bases outside the gene matches: 8. CDR3 DNA sequence: TGTGCCATCAGTGAGTCGGGGACTAGCGGGAACGCACTCACCGGGGAGCTGTTTTTT. Amino acids: CAISESGTSGNALTGELFF.

This chain joins TRBV18 and TRBJ2-1; D is unresolved. CDR1 is KGHSH and CDR2 is LQKENI in the germline V gene. Trimming removed 1 base at V and 1 base at J, with 8 bases between. This CDR3 has 15 residues. The CDR3 region is CASSPQGFSYNEQFF. CDR3 DNA sequence: TGTGCCAGCTCACCACAAGGATTTTCCTACAATGAGCAGTTCTTC.

J is TRBJ2-1 and V is TRBV6-5, with D unclear. Germline CDR1 MNHEY, CDR2 SVGAGI. CDR3 length: 13 residues. Trimming removed 4 bases from V and 2 bases from J, with 6 bases in between. The CDR3 reads CASSSSPYNEQFF. CDR3 nucleotide sequence: TGTGCCAGCAGTTCCTCTCCCTACAATGAGCAGTTCTTC.

A note on this clone: Distinct nucleotide sequences in the sample also encode this CDR3. The chain couples TRBV19 to TRBJ2-5; TRBD2 matches 7 bases. This CDR3 comprises 13 residues. V was clipped by 3 bases and J by 4 bases; unmatched bases: 2. From germline, CDR1 is LNHDA and CDR2 SQIVND (reference sequence). The CDR3 here is CASSMGGGETQYF. The CDR3 DNA sequence: TGTGCCAGTAGTATGGGCGGGGGAGAGACCCAGTACTTC.

V gene TRBV24-1 combines with J gene TRBJ2-7, with TRBD2 matching 7 bases. V shed 7 bases and J 7 bases; nucleotides not matched to a gene: 6. Germline-derived CDR1 and CDR2 are KGHDR and SFDVKD. The CDR3 length is 12 residues. The CDR3 sequence is CATSASSGEQYF. In DNA form, the CDR3 reads TGTGCCACCAGCGCCTCTAGCGGTGAGCAGTACTTC.

This rearrangement joins TRBV14 to TRBJ2-1; 14 bases map to TRBD2. This CDR3 comprises 14 residues. With V trimmed by 5 bases and J by 9 bases, 3 bases remained unmatched. Germline loops: CDR1 SGHDN, CDR2 FVKESK. The CDR3 sequence is CASSRLAGGSEQFF. The CDR3 nucleotides are TGTGCCAGCAGCAGACTAGCGGGAGGGAGTGAGCAGTTCTTC.

This clone was observed a single time. This chain links TRBV14 with TRBJ2-7; 8 bases align to TRBD1. This CDR3 spans 14 amino acids. Germline lookup yields CDR1 SGHDN and CDR2 FVKESK. J lost 7 bases, V lost 1 base, and 6 bases had no gene match. CDR3 residues: CASSQVQGAREQYF. CDR3 DNA sequence: TGTGCCAGCAGCCAAGTGCAGGGGGCTAGGGAGCAGTACTTC.

This rearrangement joins TRBV30 to TRBJ2-6, with D hard to call. V lost 6 bases to trimming and J lost 0 bases, with 0 bases between them. Germline V lookup: CDR1 GTSNPN, CDR2 SVGIG (reference sequence). This CDR3 comprises 11 residues. The CDR3: CACSGANVLTF. The CDR3 bases are TGTGCCTGCTCTGGGGCCAACGTCCTGACTTTC.

The V and J genes are TRBV10-3 and TRBJ2-7; a possible D gene is TRBD1 (8 bases). V dropped 2 bases and J dropped 2 bases, with 13 bases sitting between them. CDR1 is ENHRY and CDR2 is SYGVKD in the germline V gene. The CDR3 totals 15 residues. The CDR3 region has the DNA TGTGCCATCAGTGAGACAGGGGGGGCCCCCTACGAGCAGTACTTC. Its protein product is CAISETGGAPYEQYF.

The CDR3: CASSPSYEQYF. DNA of the CDR3: TGCGCCAGCAGTCCTTCCTACGAGCAGTACTTC. The chain recombines TRBV10-2 with TRBJ2-7; no clear D. Germline V CDR1 and CDR2: WSHSY, SAAADI. Trimming pared 5 bases from V and 1 base from J, leaving 3 bases between. The CDR3 totals 11 residues.

This chain connects TRBV7-9 to TRBJ2-1, with D uncertain. The CDR3 has 16 residues. V lost 1 base to trimming and J lost 0 bases, with 10 bases between them. The V gene's germline CDR1 is SEHNR and CDR2 FQNEAQ (reference sequence). CDR3 coding DNA: TGTGCCAGCAGCTTAGGCGGAACCCGCTCCTACAATGAGCAGTTCTTC. Translating gives CASSLGGTRSYNEQFF.

V gene TRBV24-1 combines with J gene TRBJ2-5; 8 nucleotides match TRBD1. Trimming at V came to 1 base and at J to 4 bases, leaving 13 bases not matched to a gene. The CDR3 spans 18 residues. The germline V gene encodes CDR1 KGHDR and CDR2 SFDVKD. The CDR3 nucleotides are TGTGCCACCAGTGATTTTCCGGCGGGCCCAGGGGGCGGAGAGACCCAGTACTTC. This sequence encodes CATSDFPAGPGGGETQYF.

This chain joins TRBV5-1 and TRBJ1-4; D is unresolved. Germline V lookup: CDR1 SGHRS, CDR2 YFSETQ. The V and J ends lost 7 bases and 3 bases respectively, with 10 bases between them. CDR3 size: 13 residues. CDR3 amino acids: CASSREANEKLFF. In nucleotides, the CDR3 is TGCGCCAGCTCCCGGGAGGCTAATGAAAAACTGTTTTTT.

The V gene is TRBV3-1 (or the pseudogene TRBV3-2), the J gene TRBJ1-6; TRBD1 is a possible D gene (5 bases). Trimming left V 1 base short and J 8 bases short, with 12 bases between. The CDR3 is 15 amino acids. Germline loops: CDR1 LGHDT, CDR2 YNNKEL (reference sequence). The CDR3 reads CASSQGRGSYSPLHF. In DNA form, the CDR3 reads TGTGCCAGCAGCCAAGGTAGGGGTTCGTATTCACCCCTCCACTTT.